This T cell receptor beta chain was profiled in a study of blood T cell repertoires in COVID-19. The overall study: Acute and convalescent COVID-19 specimens originated in the United States, Italy and Spain. The cDNA or gDNA used as material had been derived from T cells, B-cell-depleted T cells, or PBMCs.

In the authors' workflow: Counts of nucleated cells, estimated from reference gene primer amplification, were obtained. TCRdb's table, derived via immunoSEQ multiplex PCR, lists solely in-frame clones and lacks some. Clone size and the V and J calls come from that table; the DNA yielded D and trimming. There are 25,000 to 35,000 clones in the sample; 85% occur only once, and about a quarter lies in the top ten. Looked up from germline, CDR1 is SGDLS and CDR2 is YYNGEE. Trimming at V came to 4 bases and at J to 5 bases, leaving 14 bases not matched to a gene. This CDR3 is 16 amino acids long. Sequencing input: peripheral blood. The chain combines TRBV9 with TRBJ2-5; 7 bases match TRBD1. This sequence was found in a human donor in a cohort sampled during active COVID-19. The CDR3 sequence is CASSLTGQIKGETQYF. CDR3 nucleotide sequence: TGTGCCAGCAGCCTAACGGGACAGATAAAGGGGGAGACCCAGTACTTC. The full variable domain, its missing parts supplied by reference TRBV9 and TRBJ2-5, is DSGVTQTPKHLITATGQRVTLRCSPRSGDLSVYWYQQSLDQGLQFLIQYYNGEERAKGNILERFSAQQFPDLHSELNLSSLELGDSALYFCASSLTGQIKGETQYFGPGTRLLVL.